This is a list of T cell receptor beta chains from one sample in a study of identical twins. TCRdb reanalysed the 5' RACE reads using MiXCR and keeps one entry per CDR3 protein. Among more than 650,000 distinct CDR3 sequences listed, around 6% were seen once. Input material: naive T cells sorted from blood. The receptors were sampled from a man between 18 and 29 years old in good health. CDR3s include the opening cysteine and the closing phenylalanine or tryptophan. The order of the fields is V gene, D gene, CDR3 length, CDR3 protein. A D gene is named only where the DNA matches it firmly.

TRBV7-8 TRBD1 16 CASSLTGTGLSYEQYF
TRBV7-2 TRBD2 16 CASSGLTGLARYEQYF
TRBV12-3/TRBV12-4 TRBD2 17 CASRISGRAANTGELFF
TRBV5-1 NA 14 CASTLETGNTEAFF
TRBV29-1 TRBD2 13 CSVVLAGYNEQFF
TRBV5-1 TRBD2 16 CASSRMTSGGWNEQFF
TRBV12-3/TRBV12-4 NA 13 CASSSSGASPLHF
TRBV7-9 TRBD1 16 CASSSAGGMMNTEAFF
TRBV24-1 TRBD1 15 CATSDLDRDGDTQYF
TRBV24-1 NA 11 CATSFRNEQFF
TRBV15 NA 15 CATSRPSGDQETQYF
TRBV5-1 TRBD1 15 CASSPTGQGGYEQYF
TRBV2 NA 12 CASSDYGDTQYF
TRBV5-6 NA 14 CAWSSGELPKVVFF
TRBV12-3/TRBV12-4 NA 12 CASRRNRAELFF
TRBV19 NA 16 CASSPPGTSRRNEQFF
TRBV12-3/TRBV12-4 NA 17 CASSLVIRGVGNQPQHF
TRBV12-3/TRBV12-4 TRBD2 13 CASSLKRENEQFF
TRBV6-2/TRBV6-3 TRBD2 12 CASMGGGNIQYF
TRBV7-6 TRBD1 13 CASSLGRDRLQFF
TRBV12-5 NA 15 CASGLAGQGGNEQFF
TRBV28 TRBD1 14 CAACRDRARGEQFF
TRBV12-3/TRBV12-4 TRBD1 14 CASSASGGAETQYF
TRBV6-5 TRBD2 15 CASSLAGGFSDTQYF
TRBV5-8 NA 10 CASEVGEQYF